This T cell receptor (beta chain) was captured by sequencing in a study of shared clonotypes between healthy human individuals. Background on the study: Researchers drew samples from two women and a few men aged 18 to 49. General study results and limits: Even with large depth, rarefaction showed that sorted-subset sequencing was incomplete.

Here immunoSEQ multiplex PCR was the method, and the copy in TCRdb shows in-frame clones only, minus some. In the table there are about 2.1 million clones, around 95% of which are singletons. Terminally differentiated effector memory CD45RA+ cells were left out of the naive CD8 fraction, which was CD45RO-negative and positively selected for CCR7. Concerning this clone: Its target is unknown.

Sequenced input: naive CD8+ T cells from PBMCs. This receptor was obtained from a man between 18 and 29 years old in good health. Some clones in this sample may be carry-over from other donors' samples.

CDR3 in amino acids: CASSFGQERVYEQYF. Here the CDR3 DNA reads TGTGCCAGCAGCTTCGGACAGGAGCGCGTTTACGAGCAGTACTTC. This chain links TRBV11-2 with TRBJ2-7; 7 bases agree with TRBD1. The junction had 9 bases not matched to a gene; V was cut back by 3 bases and J by 4 bases. Germline CDR1 SGHAT, CDR2 FQNNGV. The CDR3 covers 15 residues.